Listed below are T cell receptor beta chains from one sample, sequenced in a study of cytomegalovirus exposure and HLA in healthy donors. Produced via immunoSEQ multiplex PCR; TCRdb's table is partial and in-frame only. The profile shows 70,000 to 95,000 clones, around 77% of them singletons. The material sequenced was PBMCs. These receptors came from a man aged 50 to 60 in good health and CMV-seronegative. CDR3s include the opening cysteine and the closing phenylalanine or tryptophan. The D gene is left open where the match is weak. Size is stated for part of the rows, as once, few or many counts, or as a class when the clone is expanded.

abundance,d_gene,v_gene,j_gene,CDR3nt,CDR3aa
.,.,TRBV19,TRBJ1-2,TGTGCCAGTAGTATGGGAGAGACACTAAAGGGTGGCTACACCTTC,CASSMGETLKGGYTF
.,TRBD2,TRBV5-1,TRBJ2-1,TGCGCCAGCAGCTTGGCCATAAAGACTAGCGGGGGCTCCTACAATGAGCAGTTCTTC,CASSLAIKTSGGSYNEQFF
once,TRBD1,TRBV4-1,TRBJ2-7,TGCGCCAGCAGCCCGGGACAGACTCTCTCCTACGAGCAGTACTTC,CASSPGQTLSYEQYF
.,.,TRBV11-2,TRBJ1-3,TGTGCCAGCAGCTTAGATGTGGGGGCAGGAAACACCATATATTTT,CASSLDVGAGNTIYF
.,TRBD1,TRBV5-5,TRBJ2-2,TGTGCCAGCAGCCCGACAGGGGGACGCTTGAACACCGGGGAGCTGTTTTTT,CASSPTGGRLNTGELFF
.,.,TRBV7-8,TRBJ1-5,TGTGCCAGCAGCTTAGGTCGGACTCATAGCAATCAGCCCCAGCATTTT,CASSLGRTHSNQPQHF
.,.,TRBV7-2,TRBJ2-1,TGTGCCAGCAGCTTACAGAAATACAATGAGCAGTTCTTC,CASSLQKYNEQFF
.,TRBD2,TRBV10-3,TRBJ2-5,TGTGCCATCAGTGAACCAGCGGGAGAAGAGACCCAGTACTTC,CAISEPAGEETQYF
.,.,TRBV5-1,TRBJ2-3,TGCACCAGCAGCTTGGCGGGACTCTCCACAGATACGCAGTATTTT,CTSSLAGLSTDTQYF
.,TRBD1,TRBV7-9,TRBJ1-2,TGTTCCAGCAGCGCCGACAGGGGACGTGGCTACACCTTC,CSSSADRGRGYTF
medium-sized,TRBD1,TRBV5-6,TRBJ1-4,TGTGCCAGCAGCCCTGGACAGGGAGGTCCTAATGAAAAACTGTTTTTT,CASSPGQGGPNEKLFF
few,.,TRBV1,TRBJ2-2,TGCACGTGGGGGGGGGCGGAGGGCGGGGAGCTGTTTTTT,CTWGGAEGGELFF
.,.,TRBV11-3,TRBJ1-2,TGTGCCAGCAGCTTAACAGAACGATATGGCTACACCTTC,CASSLTERYGYTF
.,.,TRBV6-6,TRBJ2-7,TGTGCCAGCAGAATTAAACAGGGAGAGCAAGCCGAGCAGTACTTC,CASRIKQGEQAEQYF
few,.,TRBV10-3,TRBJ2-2,TGTGCCATCAGTGATTACCGGGACACCAAAGCGAACACCGGGGAGCTGTTTTTT,CAISDYRDTKANTGELFF
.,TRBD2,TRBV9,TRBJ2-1,TGTGCCAGCAGCGTATTGCCTAGCGGGGACAGCAATGAGCAGTTCTTC,CASSVLPSGDSNEQFF
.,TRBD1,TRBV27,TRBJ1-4,TGTGCCAGCAGACAAACTCACCTGACAGGGCGCGGTGAAAAACTGTTTTTT,CASRQTHLTGRGEKLFF
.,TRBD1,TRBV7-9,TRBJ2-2,TGTGCCAGCCCCACCCAGGAAGGGGGCGCCTCGAACACCGGGGAGCTGTTTTTT,CASPTQEGGASNTGELFF
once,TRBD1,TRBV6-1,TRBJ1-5,TGTGCCAGCGAGTGGGGGACAGTGAATCAGCCCCAGCATTTT,CASEWGTVNQPQHF
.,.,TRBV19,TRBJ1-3,TGTGCCAGTAGTACCGTCGGAAACACCATATATTTT,CASSTVGNTIYF
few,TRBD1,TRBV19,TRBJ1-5,TGTGCCAGTAGTATAGGGACAGGGAATCAGCCCCAGCATTTT,CASSIGTGNQPQHF
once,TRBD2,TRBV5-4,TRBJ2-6,TGTGCCGGCAGCTTGGGGGGGGCTGGGGCCAACGTCCTGACTTTC,CAGSLGGAGANVLTF
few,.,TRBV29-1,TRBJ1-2,TGCAGCGTTGAAGAGGGGGGAAATCCACACTATGGCTACACCTTC,CSVEEGGNPHYGYTF
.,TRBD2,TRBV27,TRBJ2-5,TGTGCCAGCCGCCGGGCTAGCGGGGGCGAGACCCAGTACTTC,CASRRASGGETQYF
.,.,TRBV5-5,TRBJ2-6,TGTGCCAGCAGCTTGGACCGGGGAAGGGCTGGGGCCAACGTCCTGACTTTC,CASSLDRGRAGANVLTF
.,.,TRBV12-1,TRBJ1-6,TGTGCCAGCAGCTTTGCGAAAAGAACCCTAGGCCGGTTACCCCTCCACTTT,CASSFAKRTLGRLPLHF
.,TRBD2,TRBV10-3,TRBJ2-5,TGTGCCATCAGACTAGCGGGGGCGGAGACCCAGTACTTC,CAIRLAGAETQYF
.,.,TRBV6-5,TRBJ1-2,TGTGCCAGCAGTTACACCTACTCGACAGAACACTATGGCTACACCTTC,CASSYTYSTEHYGYTF
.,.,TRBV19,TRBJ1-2,TGTGCCAGTAGTCAAGAATACGGGAACTATGGCTACACCTTC,CASSQEYGNYGYTF
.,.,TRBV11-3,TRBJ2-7,TGTGCCAGCAGCTCGGACTCTTCCTACGAGCAGTACTTC,CASSSDSSYEQYF
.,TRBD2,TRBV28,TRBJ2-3,TGTGCCAGCACCGTTAGCGGGGGCACTACCTTAAGCACAGATACGCAGTATTTT,CASTVSGGTTLSTDTQYF
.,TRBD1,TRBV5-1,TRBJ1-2,TGCGCCAGCAGGGAAGGGGGCGATTATGGCTACACCTTC,CASREGGDYGYTF
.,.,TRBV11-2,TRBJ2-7,TGTGCCAGCATCGAGGACTCCACCTACGAGCAGTACTTC,CASIEDSTYEQYF
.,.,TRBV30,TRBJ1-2,TGTGCCTGGAGTTCAGGGTATTCTGGCTACACCTTC,CAWSSGYSGYTF
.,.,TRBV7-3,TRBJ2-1,TGTGCCAGCAGCCGGGGGCGGGAGAAGAAGCAGTTCTTC,CASSRGREKKQFF
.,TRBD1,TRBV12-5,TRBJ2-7,TGTGCTAGTGGTTTGGTACTTGGGCAGGGGGCTTACGAGCAGTACTTC,CASGLVLGQGAYEQYF
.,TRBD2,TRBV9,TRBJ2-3,TGTGCCAGCAGCGAACCCGGGGGGTCCGCCCTAAGCACAGATACGCAGTATTTT,CASSEPGGSALSTDTQYF
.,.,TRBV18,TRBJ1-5,TGTGCCAGCTCACCACATCCAGGGCAGCCCCAGCATTTT,CASSPHPGQPQHF
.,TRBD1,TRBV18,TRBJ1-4,TGTGCCAGCTCTAGAGGACAGGCTGAAGAAAAACTGTTTTTT,CASSRGQAEEKLFF
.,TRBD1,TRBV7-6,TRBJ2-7,TGTGCCAGCAGCTTCGGGGGACAGGGCTACGAGCAGTACTTC,CASSFGGQGYEQYF
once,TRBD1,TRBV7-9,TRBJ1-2,TGTTCCAGCAGCTCGGACCAGGGGGCGGGAGGCTACACCTTC,CSSSSDQGAGGYTF
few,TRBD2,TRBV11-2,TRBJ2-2,TGTGCCAGCAGCTCGCCGGGACTAGCGGGACTCGCGAACACCGGGGAGCTGTTTTTT,CASSSPGLAGLANTGELFF
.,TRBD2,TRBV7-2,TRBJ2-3,TGTGCCAGCAGCTTACCTCTAGCGGGGGGGCGCACAGATACGCAGTATTTT,CASSLPLAGGRTDTQYF
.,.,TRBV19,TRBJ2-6,TGTGCCAGTAGTATCCAGTATCCTGGGGCCAACGTCCTGACTTTC,CASSIQYPGANVLTF
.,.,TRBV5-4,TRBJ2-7,TGTGCCAGCAGCAAGACAAGGGGTGGTAGTGGTTCCTACGAGCAGTACTTC,CASSKTRGGSGSYEQYF
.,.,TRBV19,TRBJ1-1,TGTGCCAGTAGCCGGGGATACACTGAAGCTTTCTTT,CASSRGYTEAFF
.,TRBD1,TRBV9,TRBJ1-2,TGTGCCAGCAGACAAACAGGGGGCGCGAACTATGGCTACACCTTC,CASRQTGGANYGYTF
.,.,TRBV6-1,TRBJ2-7,TGTGCCAGCAGTGATGGGGGCGGTGGCTCCTACGAGCAGTACTTC,CASSDGGGGSYEQYF
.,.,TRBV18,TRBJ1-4,TGTGCCAGCTCCGAACAGGGCACTTCTTACGAAAAACTGTTTTTT,CASSEQGTSYEKLFF
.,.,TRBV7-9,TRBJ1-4,TGTGCCAGCAGCTTACCCGGGACTAATGAAAAACTGTTTTTT,CASSLPGTNEKLFF
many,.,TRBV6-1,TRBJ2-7,TGTGCCAGCAGTGAAGGGCCGGGATTTACCTACGAGCAGTACTTC,CASSEGPGFTYEQYF
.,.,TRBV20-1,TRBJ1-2,TGCAGTGCCCCCGACTATTTGGGCTACACCTTC,CSAPDYLGYTF
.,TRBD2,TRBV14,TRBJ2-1,TGTGCCAGCAGCCCGAGGGGGTGGACTAGCGGGGGAAGTTACAATGAGCAGTTCTTC,CASSPRGWTSGGSYNEQFF
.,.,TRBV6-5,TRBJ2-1,TGTGCCAGCAGTTATAAGGACTATAGCTCCTACAATGAGCAGTTCTTC,CASSYKDYSSYNEQFF
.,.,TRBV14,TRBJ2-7,TGTGCCAGCAGCTCCCTGGTAGCCTCCTACGAGCAGTACTTC,CASSSLVASYEQYF
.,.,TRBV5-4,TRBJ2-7,TGTGCCAGCAGCTCTACAGGTAACCCCTACGAGCAGTACTTC,CASSSTGNPYEQYF
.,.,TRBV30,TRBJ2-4,TGTGCCTGGAGTGTGCGGGGACCCAAAAACATTCAGTACTTC,CAWSVRGPKNIQYF